This record concerns one T cell receptor (beta chain) sequence. The sample is drawn from a study of control samples from healthy donors and cancer patients. Germline V CDR1 and CDR2: SGHRS, YFSETQ. The CDR3 is made up of 13 amino acids. V shed 3 bases and J shed 8 bases, with 14 bases lying between them. Produced via immunoSEQ multiplex PCR; TCRdb's table is partial and in-frame only. The sample includes about 51,000 clones, 75% to 90% of them seen just once. The source of this sequence is a man between 65 and 80 years old in good health. Sequencing was carried out using blood. This chain links TRBV5-1 with TRBJ1-2, with a weak D call TRBD1 (6 bases). In nucleotides, the CDR3 is TGCGCCAGCAGCTCACAGGGAGTGGAAGGCTACACCTTC. Amino acids: CASSSQGVEGYTF.